This TCR beta chain is drawn from a study of blood T cells in healthy people across ages. Researchers report isolating at least 7 million PBMCs per sample. Per individual sample, total RNA of at least 5 micrograms was extracted. The germline gives CDR1 SQVTM, CDR2 ANQGSEA. The CDR3 covers 13 residues. Trimming removed 6 bases from V and 1 base from J, with 10 bases in between. On this clonotype: Antigen specificity is unknown.

The study, taken as a whole, reports: Lack of knowledge of donor CMV status possibly confounded expanded clonotype changes.

Using a J-beta primer mix together with a sample-barcoded 5' primer, a second PCR was run for roughly 6 to 12 cycles. TCRdb re-derived calls from the 5' RACE reads in MiXCR, one entry per CDR3 protein. This sample has hundreds of thousands of distinct CDR3 sequences, with around 68% found just once. The origin of this receptor is a man aged 25 to 40 in good health. The sequenced material came from blood. The rearrangement joins TRBV29-1 to TRBJ2-1; no clear D gene. CDR3 sequence reads: CSVPSGSYNEQFF. CDR3 nucleotides: TGCAGCGTGCCGAGTGGGTCCTACAATGAGCAGTTCTTC.